This T cell receptor (beta chain) was profiled in a study of monozygotic twins with inflammatory bowel disease (dated by TCRdb to about 2019). In terms of the full investigation: The complete study included about 30 monozygotic twin pairs: 19 IBD-discordant Danish pairs and nine German pairs, of which four were IBD-concordant and five were IBD-discordant. The search for disease-associated traits relied mainly on comparing IBD patients with their genetically identical healthy co-twins within discordant pairs. Each individual had, on average, about 151 000 unique TCRalpha sequences and 181 000 unique TCRbeta sequences available for analysis. What the research found in general, with its limitations: The analysis was unable to tell apart different T cell subtypes. Measured by the inverse Simpson index, TCRbeta repertoire diversity was lower in IBD patients than in their healthy co-twins. No single strong signal or clonotype linked to IBD turned up in the results, so the idea that one exists was not supported. No difference in repertoire similarity was observed between concordant and discordant twins, possibly owing to limited statistical power. Compared with healthy twins, IBD patients had fewer clonotypes in common with other individuals, a difference most pronounced in patients showing signs of disease activity. Background noise and inter-individual variability may have been introduced into the repertoires by the differing immunosuppressive treatments among patients.

A remark on this clonotype: Its binding antigen is unknown.

A roughly 2.6 ml peripheral blood sample was drawn into PAXgene tubes per donor and stored at -80°C. Without any T cell sorting, total RNA was extracted from whole blood using the PAXgene blood miRNA kit on an automated QIAcube. Peripheral blood from monozygotic twin pairs concordant or discordant for inflammatory bowel disease was subjected to deep TCRalpha and TCRbeta repertoire profiling with unique molecular barcoding. For every twin pair, smoking habits were documented, and each individual was categorised as a current, former or never smoker. Library generation was performed with 5' RACE. For each TCR library, 3,000 to 4,000 ng of total RNA was used. For each sample, cDNA synthesis with SMARTScribe reverse transcriptase was split into eight separate reactions. During cDNA synthesis, template switching introduced unique molecular identifiers that contained a 6-nucleotide sample barcode. TCRalpha and TCRbeta cDNA was amplified by two nested PCRs of 16 and 9 cycles, with bead purification after each PCR. Before amplification, the cDNA was treated with uracil DNA-glycosylase and purified using the QIAquick PCR purification kit. The second PCR was the step at which Illumina TruSeq-compatible adapters and sample-specific barcodes were added. TapeStation and Qubit were used to check library quality and concentration, and roughly 5 ng of each library went into the pool. Sequencing of the pooled libraries was done on an Illumina HiSeq2500 single-index Rapid Run using custom sequencing primers and 2 x 100 bp reads. As for the original processing: MiGEC version 1.2.6 was used for UMI-based consensus assembly to correct PCR and sequencing errors. MiXCR version 2.1.1 was used to carry out V(D)J alignment, clonotype assembly and CDR3 extraction. Gene usage, clonotype sharing and MAIT/NKT TCR abundance were normalised by analysing the top 1000, 10 000 and 20 000 clonotypes per sample. Diversity was computed as the inverse Simpson index with the vegan R package after downsampling to 27 000 UMIs. Paired Mann-Whitney U tests on discordant twin pairs were used, with Benjamini-Hochberg multiple-testing correction. Following reprocessing of the reads by TCRdb, the data hold one row per CDR3 protein sequence and no DNA is available. The V and J calls and clone size come from TCRdb's table, not from the authors' own analysis. The table kept for this sample lists fewer than 550,000 distinct CDR3 sequences. The top ten clonotypes cover about 2.3% of the sample.

The germline V gene encodes CDR1 SGHTA and CDR2 FQGNSA. The CDR3 goes from the cysteine to the phenylalanine over 14 residues. The protein alone is recorded here. The receptor's source is a human donor with ulcerative colitis or Crohn's disease, or a healthy co-twin of an affected twin (not recorded which). The chain joins TRBV7-2 to TRBJ2-2; TCRdb outputs TRBD1, but without DNA this stays unchecked. The sample comprised blood. The CDR3 region has the sequence CASSASGVGGELFF.